This entry lists 14 T cell receptor beta chains sequenced from one sample in a study of control samples from healthy donors and cancer patients. Assay used: immunoSEQ multiplex PCR; TCRdb lists only in-frame clones, some missing. The sample carries about 75,000 clones, more than 80% recorded once. The sample comprised blood. The receptors come from a man aged 50 to 60 in good health.

This clone has more than one count but fewer than ten. The V call is TRBV19, the J call TRBJ1-1; TRBD1 agrees at 7 bases. The CDR3 totals 11 residues. V gave up 7 bases and J gave up 11 bases; unmatched junction bases: 7. Germline CDR1 is LNHDA and CDR2 is SQIVND (reference sequence). The DNA for the CDR3 is TGTGCCAGTATCAGAACAGGGGCTGCTTTCTTT. This translates into CASIRTGAAFF.

Only one count was recorded for this clone. The CDR3 spells CAWGGDQPQHF. The CDR3 coding sequence is TGTGCCTGGGGTGGGGATCAGCCCCAGCATTTT. V is TRBV30 and J is TRBJ1-5; D uncertain. Trimming removed 5 bases at V and 5 bases at J, with 7 bases between. The CDR3 is 11 amino acids. CDR1 is GTSNPN, CDR2 SVGIG, per germline (reference sequence).

A single count supports this clone. The rearrangement links TRBV6-5 to TRBJ2-1; D uncertain. The V and J ends lost 2 bases and 10 bases respectively, with 15 bases between them. Germline CDR1 reads MNHEY; CDR2 reads SVGAGI. The CDR3 spans 14 residues. CDR3 DNA: TGTGCCAGCAGTTACAAACGGCGTCAGGTGGAGCAGTTCTTC. Translating gives CASSYKRRQVEQFF.

This chain's CDR3 is CASSPPARGASTDTQYF. CDR3 bases: TGTGCCAGCTCACCACCCGCCCGGGGGGCTAGCACAGATACGCAGTATTTT. This sequence joins TRBV18 and TRBJ2-3; D is perhaps TRBD2 (7 bases). This CDR3 has 17 residues. CDR1 is KGHSH and CDR2 is LQKENI in the germline V gene. Trimming took off 0 bases at V and 0 bases at J, with 13 bases between the two ends. Based on the CDR3 plus reference TRBV18 and TRBJ2-3, the full variable domain is NAGVMQNPRHLVRRRGQEARLRCSPMKGHSHVYWYRQLPEEGLKFMVYLQKENIIDESGMPKERFSAEFPKEGPSILRIQQVVRGDSAAYFCASSPPARGASTDTQYFGPGTRLTVL.

This chain joins TRBV5-1 and TRBJ1-5; perhaps TRBD1 as D (5 bases). The CDR3 covers 18 residues. Trimming took off 1 base at V and 7 bases at J, with 24 bases between the two ends. Germline CDR1 and CDR2: SGHRS and YFSETQ. The CDR3 region is CASSLNPSDGYRGQPQHF. CDR3 bases: TGCGCCAGCAGCTTGAACCCTTCGGACGGTTATAGGGGCCAGCCCCAGCATTTT.

This CDR3 is CASSETPDEQYF. The CDR3 DNA is TGTGCCAGCAGCGAGACCCCAGACGAGCAGTACTTC. The chain has TRBV7-9 and TRBJ2-7; D unresolved. This CDR3 spans 12 amino acids. V gave up 5 bases and J gave up 5 bases, with 10 bases separating them. Germline CDR1 SEHNR, CDR2 FQNEAQ (reference sequence).

This clone appeared a few times. The rearrangement uses TRBV7-2 and TRBJ1-4; tentatively, D is TRBD1 (5 bases). CDR1 and CDR2 (germline): SGHTA, FQGNSA. The CDR3 is made up of 14 amino acids. Deletions cut 5 bases from V and 3 bases from J, with 10 bases between. The CDR3 sequence: CASSQTGPNEKLFF. As DNA, the CDR3 is TGTGCCAGCAGCCAAACGGGGCCTAATGAAAAACTGTTTTTT.

The chain carries TRBV29-1 and TRBJ2-1, with 9 bases identical to TRBD1. V shed 7 bases and J 0 bases; nucleotides not matched to a gene: 7. Germline-derived CDR1 and CDR2 are SQVTM and ANQGSEA. The CDR3 contains 15 residues. The CDR3 DNA sequence: TGCAGCGGAGGGACAGGGCCAAGCTCCTACAATGAGCAGTTCTTC. This codes for CSGGTGPSSYNEQFF.

In this sample, this clone turned up once. J is TRBJ2-1 and V is TRBV9; D ambiguous. Germline lookup yields CDR1 SGDLS and CDR2 YYNGEE. The CDR3 totals 14 residues. Between the trimmed V and J ends, which lost 0 bases and 2 bases, there was a span of 6 bases. CDR3 DNA: TGTGCCAGCAGCGTAGACCAGGCCTACAATGAGCAGTTCTTC. Translated, it gives CASSVDQAYNEQFF.

The CDR3 DNA reads as TGTGCCAGCAGCTTAGGGGACAGCTCTACGAACTATGGCTACACCTTC. Residues: CASSLGDSSTNYGYTF. The chain is built from TRBV11-3 and TRBJ1-2, with 7 bases matching TRBD1. The CDR3 consists of 16 residues. Germline-derived CDR1 and CDR2 are SGHNT and YENEEA. Germline trimming cut 1 base from V and 2 bases from J; bases unmatched to any gene: 7.

V and J are TRBV4-2 and TRBJ1-6, with D maybe TRBD1 (6 bases). Between the trimmed V and J ends, which lost 4 bases and 9 bases, there was a span of 22 bases. The CDR3 extends over 17 amino acids. The germline V gene has CDR1 LGHNA and CDR2 YNFKEQ. CDR3 residues: CASSPTGGQGKSSPLHF. The CDR3 nucleotides are TGTGCCAGCAGCCCTACCGGGGGGCAGGGAAAAAGTTCACCCCTCCACTTT.

The chain employs TRBV28 and TRBJ2-4; D is unclear. Germline CDR1 and CDR2: MDHEN and SYDVKM. Trimming took off 2 bases at V and 1 base at J, with 9 bases between the two ends. The CDR3 loop spans 15 amino acids. The chain's CDR3 is CASSLMVFAKNIQYF. As DNA, the CDR3 is TGTGCCAGCAGTTTAATGGTTTTCGCCAAAAACATTCAGTACTTC.

The chain couples TRBV10-3 to TRBJ2-7; 9 nucleotides align to TRBD1. This CDR3 has 13 residues. Germline CDR1 reads ENHRY; CDR2 reads SYGVKD. J was trimmed by 6 bases and V by 10 bases; bases with no gene match: 10. The chain's CDR3 is CASFTGGTGEQYF. The CDR3 bases are TGTGCCAGCTTTACAGGGGGCACGGGCGAGCAGTACTTC.

This clone has only one observation. The chain joins TRBV5-8 to TRBJ2-2, with no clear D. The V and J ends lost 0 bases and 4 bases respectively, with 10 bases between them. This CDR3 spans 15 amino acids. CDR1 is SGHTS and CDR2 is YDEGEE in the germline V gene. CDR3 region: CASSLGLGGTGELFF. In DNA form, the CDR3 reads TGTGCCAGCAGCTTGGGACTGGGCGGCACCGGGGAGCTGTTTTTT.